A single sample is the source of the 3 T cell receptor beta chains below, sequenced in a study of blood T cell repertoires in COVID-19. Method: immunoSEQ multiplex PCR; TCRdb's copy keeps in-frame clones and lacks some. The table records almost 250,000 clones, around 84% of them present only once. Material for sequencing was PBMCs or T cells enriched from blood (not recorded which). The receptors here all came from a woman aged 45-59 years who had recovered from COVID-19.

V and J are TRBV29-1 and TRBJ2-7; 8 bases are shared with TRBD1. The trim removed 2 bases at V and 0 bases at J, leaving 3 bases unmatched. Germline V CDR1 and CDR2: SQVTM, ANQGSEA. CDR3 length: 14 amino acids. The DNA for the CDR3 is TGCAGCGTTGAAAGGACAGGGACCTCCTACGAGCAGTACTTC. This encodes CSVERTGTSYEQYF.

The CDR3 sequence is CATSPTELNSPLHF. CDR3 nucleotide sequence: TGTGCCACCAGCCCGACGGAGTTAAATTCACCCCTCCACTTT. The chain recombines TRBV15 with TRBJ1-6; D remains ambiguous. The germline CDR1 and CDR2 sequences are LNHNV and YYDKDF (reference sequence). The CDR3 is 14 amino acids. V was pared by 5 bases and J by 7 bases, with 12 bases between.

This chain uses TRBV7-8 with TRBJ2-1; TRBD2 matches 8 bases. The CDR3 has 14 residues. Germline assignment: CDR1 SGHVS and CDR2 FQNEAQ. V lost 2 bases to trimming and J lost 5 bases; unmatched junction nucleotides: 2. CDR3 protein: CASSLSGGNNEQFF. DNA of the CDR3: TGTGCCAGCAGCTTATCGGGAGGGAACAATGAGCAGTTCTTC. The full variable domain, rest sourced from reference TRBV7-8 and TRBJ2-1, is GAGVSQSPRYKVAKRGQDVALRCDPISGHVSLFWYQQALGQGPEFLTYFQNEAQLDKSGLPSDRFFAERPEGSVSTLKIQRTQQEDSAVYLCASSLSGGNNEQFFGPGTRLTVL.